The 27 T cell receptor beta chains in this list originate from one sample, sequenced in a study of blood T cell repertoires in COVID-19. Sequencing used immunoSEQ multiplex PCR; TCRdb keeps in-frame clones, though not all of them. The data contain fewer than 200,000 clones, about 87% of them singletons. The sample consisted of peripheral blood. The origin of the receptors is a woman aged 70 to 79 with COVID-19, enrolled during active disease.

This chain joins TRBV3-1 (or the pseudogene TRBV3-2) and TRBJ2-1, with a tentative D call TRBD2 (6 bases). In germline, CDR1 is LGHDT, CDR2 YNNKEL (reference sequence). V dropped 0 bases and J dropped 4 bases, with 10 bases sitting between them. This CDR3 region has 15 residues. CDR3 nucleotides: TGTGCCAGCAGCCAAGAACCTAGCGTTTACAATGAGCAGTTCTTC. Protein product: CASSQEPSVYNEQFF.

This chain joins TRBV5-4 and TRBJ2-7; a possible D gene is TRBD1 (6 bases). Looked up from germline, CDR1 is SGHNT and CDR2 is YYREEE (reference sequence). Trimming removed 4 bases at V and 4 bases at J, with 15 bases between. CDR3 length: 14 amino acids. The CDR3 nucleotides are TGTGCCAGCAGCCCGACAGGAGCCGGGTACGAGCAGTACTTC. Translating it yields CASSPTGAGYEQYF.

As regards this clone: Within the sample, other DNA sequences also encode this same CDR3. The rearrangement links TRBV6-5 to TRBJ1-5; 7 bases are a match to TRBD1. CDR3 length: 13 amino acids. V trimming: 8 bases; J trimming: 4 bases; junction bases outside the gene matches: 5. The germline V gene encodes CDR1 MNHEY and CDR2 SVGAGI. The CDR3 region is CASSGRGNQPQHF. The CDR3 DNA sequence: TGTGCCAGCTCGGGCAGGGGGAATCAGCCCCAGCATTTT.

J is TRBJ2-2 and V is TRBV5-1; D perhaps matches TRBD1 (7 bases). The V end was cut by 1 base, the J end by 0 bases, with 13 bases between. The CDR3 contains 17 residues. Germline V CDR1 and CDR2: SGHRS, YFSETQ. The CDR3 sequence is CASSLKQGTPNTGELFF. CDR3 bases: TGCGCCAGCAGCTTGAAACAGGGGACTCCGAACACCGGGGAGCTGTTTTTT.

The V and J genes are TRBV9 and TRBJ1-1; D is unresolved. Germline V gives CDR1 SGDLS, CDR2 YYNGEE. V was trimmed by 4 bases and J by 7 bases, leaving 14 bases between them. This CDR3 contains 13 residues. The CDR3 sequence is CASSSPAEREAFF. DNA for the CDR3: TGTGCCAGCAGCTCACCTGCGGAGCGTGAAGCTTTCTTT.

DNA for the CDR3: TGTGCCAGCTCACTAACTAGCGGGCTCCCCTACGAGCAGTACTTC. Translated, it gives CASSLTSGLPYEQYF. The rearrangement uses TRBV18 and TRBJ2-7; 9 bases align to TRBD2. J gave up 2 bases and V 4 bases, and 6 bases lay outside the gene matches. The CDR3 consists of 15 residues. Per germline, CDR1 KGHSH and CDR2 LQKENI.

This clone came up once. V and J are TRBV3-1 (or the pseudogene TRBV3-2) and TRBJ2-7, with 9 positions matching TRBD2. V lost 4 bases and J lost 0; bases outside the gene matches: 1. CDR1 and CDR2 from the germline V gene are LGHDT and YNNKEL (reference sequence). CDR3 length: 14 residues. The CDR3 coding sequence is TGTGCCAGCAGCCTTAGCGGGAGCTCCTACGAGCAGTACTTC. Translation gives CASSLSGSSYEQYF.

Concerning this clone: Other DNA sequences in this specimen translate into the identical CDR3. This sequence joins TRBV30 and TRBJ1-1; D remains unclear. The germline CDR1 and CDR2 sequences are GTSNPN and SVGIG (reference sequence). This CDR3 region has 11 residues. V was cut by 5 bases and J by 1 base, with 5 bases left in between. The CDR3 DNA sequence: TGTGCCTGGGGTAGGAACACTGAAGCTTTCTTT. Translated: CAWGRNTEAFF.

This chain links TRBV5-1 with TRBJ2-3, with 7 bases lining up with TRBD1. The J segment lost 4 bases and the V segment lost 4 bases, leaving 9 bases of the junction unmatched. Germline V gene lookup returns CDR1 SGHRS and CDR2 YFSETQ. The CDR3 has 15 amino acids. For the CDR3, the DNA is TGCGCCAGCAGCGCACAGGACAGGAAGGCAGATACGCAGTATTTT. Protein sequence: CASSAQDRKADTQYF. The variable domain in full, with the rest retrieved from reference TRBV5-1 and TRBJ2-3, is KAGVTQTPRYLIKTRGQQVTLSCSPISGHRSVSWYQQTPGQGLQFLFEYFSETQRNKGNFPGRFSGRQFSNSRSEMNVSTLELGDSALYLCASSAQDRKADTQYFGPGTRLTVL.

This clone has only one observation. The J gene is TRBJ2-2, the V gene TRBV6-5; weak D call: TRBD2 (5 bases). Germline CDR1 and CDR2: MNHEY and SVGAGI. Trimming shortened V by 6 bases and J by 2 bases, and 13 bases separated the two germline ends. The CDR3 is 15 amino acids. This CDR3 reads CASRTQRVNTGELFF. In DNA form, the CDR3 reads TGTGCCAGCAGAACTCAGAGGGTCAACACCGGGGAGCTGTTTTTT.

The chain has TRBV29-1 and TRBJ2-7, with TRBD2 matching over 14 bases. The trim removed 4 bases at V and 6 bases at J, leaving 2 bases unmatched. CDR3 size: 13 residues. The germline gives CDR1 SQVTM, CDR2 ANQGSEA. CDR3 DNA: TGCAGCGTTGGGACTAGCGGGAGGTTCGAGCAGTACTTC. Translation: CSVGTSGRFEQYF.

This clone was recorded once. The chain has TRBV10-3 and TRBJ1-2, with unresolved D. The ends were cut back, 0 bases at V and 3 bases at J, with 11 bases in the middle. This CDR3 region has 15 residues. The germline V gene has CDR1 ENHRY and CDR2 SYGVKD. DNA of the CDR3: TGTGCCATCAGTGAGTCCCCCGGGTCGCACTATGGCTACACCTTC. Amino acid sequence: CAISESPGSHYGYTF.

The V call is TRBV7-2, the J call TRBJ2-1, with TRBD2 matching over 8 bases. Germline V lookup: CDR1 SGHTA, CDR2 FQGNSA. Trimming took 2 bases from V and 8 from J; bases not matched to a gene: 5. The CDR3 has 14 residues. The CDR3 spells CASSLMREVYEQFF. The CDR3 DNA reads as TGTGCCAGCAGCTTAATGCGGGAGGTCTATGAGCAGTTCTTC.

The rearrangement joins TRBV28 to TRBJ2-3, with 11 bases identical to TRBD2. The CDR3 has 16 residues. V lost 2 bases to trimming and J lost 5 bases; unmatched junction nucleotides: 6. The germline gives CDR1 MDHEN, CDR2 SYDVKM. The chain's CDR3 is CASSLRLSGRVDTQYF. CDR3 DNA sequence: TGTGCCAGCAGTTTACGGCTTAGCGGGAGGGTAGATACGCAGTATTTT.

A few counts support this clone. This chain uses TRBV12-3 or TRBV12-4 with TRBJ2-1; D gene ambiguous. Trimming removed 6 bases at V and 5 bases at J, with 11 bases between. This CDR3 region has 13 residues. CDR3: CASRKLENNEQFF. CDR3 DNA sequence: TGTGCCAGCAGAAAACTGGAGAACAATGAGCAGTTCTTC.

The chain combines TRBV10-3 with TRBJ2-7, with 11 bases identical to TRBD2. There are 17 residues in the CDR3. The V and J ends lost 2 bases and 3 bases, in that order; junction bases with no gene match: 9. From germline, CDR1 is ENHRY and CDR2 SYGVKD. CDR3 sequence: CAISESWFGTSGYEQYF. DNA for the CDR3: TGTGCCATCAGTGAGAGTTGGTTTGGGACTAGCGGCTACGAGCAGTACTTC.

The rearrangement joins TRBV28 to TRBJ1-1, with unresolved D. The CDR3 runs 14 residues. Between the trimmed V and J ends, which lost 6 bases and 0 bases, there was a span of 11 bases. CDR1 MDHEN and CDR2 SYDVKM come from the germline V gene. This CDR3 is CASRKTGVNTEAFF. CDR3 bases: TGTGCCAGCAGAAAAACCGGGGTGAACACTGAAGCTTTCTTT.

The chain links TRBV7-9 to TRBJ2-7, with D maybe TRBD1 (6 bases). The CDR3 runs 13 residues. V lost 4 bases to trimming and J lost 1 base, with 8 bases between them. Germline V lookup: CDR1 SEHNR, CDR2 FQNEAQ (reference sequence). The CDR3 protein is CASSSGQSYEQYF. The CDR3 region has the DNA TGTGCCAGCAGCTCCGGACAGTCCTACGAGCAGTACTTC. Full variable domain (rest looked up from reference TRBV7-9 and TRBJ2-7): DTGVSQNPRHKITKRGQNVTFRCDPISEHNRLYWYRQTLGQGPEFLTYFQNEAQLEKSRLLSDRFSAERPKGSFSTLEIQRTEQGDSAMYLCASSSGQSYEQYFGPGTRLTVT.

This CDR3 is CASSYSDRDQETQYF. CDR3 in DNA: TGTGCCAGCAGTTACTCGGACAGGGACCAAGAGACCCAGTACTTC. The chain combines TRBV6-2 or TRBV6-3 with TRBJ2-5, with TRBD1 identical over 8 bases. The length of the CDR3 is 15 residues. The trim removed 0 bases at V and 0 bases at J, leaving 0 bases unmatched. Germline values: CDR1 MNHEY, CDR2 SVGEGT.

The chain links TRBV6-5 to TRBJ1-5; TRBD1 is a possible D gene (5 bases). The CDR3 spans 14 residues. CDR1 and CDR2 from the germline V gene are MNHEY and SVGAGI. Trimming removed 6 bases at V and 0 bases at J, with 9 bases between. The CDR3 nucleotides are TGTGCCAGCAGCCAGGGTTATAGCAATCAGCCCCAGCATTTT. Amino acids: CASSQGYSNQPQHF.

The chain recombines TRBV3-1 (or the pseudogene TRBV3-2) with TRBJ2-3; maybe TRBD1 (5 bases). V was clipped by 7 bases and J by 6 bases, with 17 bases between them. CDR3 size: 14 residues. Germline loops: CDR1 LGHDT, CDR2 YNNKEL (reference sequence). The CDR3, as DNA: TGTGCCAGCAACTCGCAGGGTTACATGGATACGCAGTATTTT. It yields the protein CASNSQGYMDTQYF.

The CDR3 sequence is CASSHRWGGNQPQHF. The CDR3 DNA follows: TGTGCCAGCAGCCATCGGTGGGGGGGCAATCAGCCCCAGCATTTT. V usage is TRBV14 and J usage is TRBJ1-5; D may be TRBD1 (5 bases). Trimming left V 3 bases short and J 2 bases short, with 11 bases between. Germline CDR1 reads SGHDN; CDR2 reads FVKESK. This CDR3 spans 15 amino acids.

CDR3: CASSLGFRGIQYF. In DNA, the CDR3 is TGTGCCAGCAGCTTGGGATTTCGGGGCATTCAGTACTTC. This chain joins TRBV11-3 and TRBJ2-4; the D gene is possibly TRBD2 (5 bases). Trimming took 3 bases from V and 9 from J, leaving 12 bases between them. CDR3 length equals 13 residues. Germline V lookup: CDR1 SGHNT, CDR2 YENEEA.

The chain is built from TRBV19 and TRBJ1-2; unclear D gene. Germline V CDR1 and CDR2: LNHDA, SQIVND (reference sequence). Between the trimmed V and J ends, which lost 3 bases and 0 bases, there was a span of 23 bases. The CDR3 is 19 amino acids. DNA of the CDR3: TGTGCCAGTAGTATCCACGAGGGCCGCGACTTCCAAACTAACTATGGCTACACCTTC. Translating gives CASSIHEGRDFQTNYGYTF. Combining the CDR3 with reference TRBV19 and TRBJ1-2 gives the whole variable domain DGGITQSPKYLFRKEGQNVTLSCEQNLNHDAMYWYRQDPGQGLRLIYYSQIVNDFQKGDIAEGYSVSREKKESFPLTVTSAQKNPTAFYLCASSIHEGRDFQTNYGYTFGSGTRLTVV.

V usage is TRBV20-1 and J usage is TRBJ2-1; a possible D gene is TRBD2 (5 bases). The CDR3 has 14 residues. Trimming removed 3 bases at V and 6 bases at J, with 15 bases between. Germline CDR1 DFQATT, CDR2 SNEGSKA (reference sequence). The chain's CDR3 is CSASDPARGNEQFF. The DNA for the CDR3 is TGCAGTGCTAGTGACCCGGCACGGGGCAATGAGCAGTTCTTC.

The CDR3 reads CASSLDGTPGGDTQYF. In DNA, the CDR3 is TGCGCCAGCAGCTTGGACGGGACACCAGGTGGGGATACGCAGTATTTT. The gene calls are TRBV5-1 and TRBJ2-3, with a weak D call TRBD1 (6 bases). The V gene lost 0 bases and the J gene lost 6 bases, with 17 bases spanning the gap. Germline CDR1 SGHRS, CDR2 YFSETQ. The CDR3 has 16 amino acids.

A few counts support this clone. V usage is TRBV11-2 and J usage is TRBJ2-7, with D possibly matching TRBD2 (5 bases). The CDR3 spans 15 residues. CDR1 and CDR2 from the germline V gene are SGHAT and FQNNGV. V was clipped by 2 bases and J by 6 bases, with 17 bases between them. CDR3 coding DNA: TGTGCCAGCAGCTTAAGCGGCCCCCTTGTTCTCGAGCAGTACTTC. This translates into CASSLSGPLVLEQYF.